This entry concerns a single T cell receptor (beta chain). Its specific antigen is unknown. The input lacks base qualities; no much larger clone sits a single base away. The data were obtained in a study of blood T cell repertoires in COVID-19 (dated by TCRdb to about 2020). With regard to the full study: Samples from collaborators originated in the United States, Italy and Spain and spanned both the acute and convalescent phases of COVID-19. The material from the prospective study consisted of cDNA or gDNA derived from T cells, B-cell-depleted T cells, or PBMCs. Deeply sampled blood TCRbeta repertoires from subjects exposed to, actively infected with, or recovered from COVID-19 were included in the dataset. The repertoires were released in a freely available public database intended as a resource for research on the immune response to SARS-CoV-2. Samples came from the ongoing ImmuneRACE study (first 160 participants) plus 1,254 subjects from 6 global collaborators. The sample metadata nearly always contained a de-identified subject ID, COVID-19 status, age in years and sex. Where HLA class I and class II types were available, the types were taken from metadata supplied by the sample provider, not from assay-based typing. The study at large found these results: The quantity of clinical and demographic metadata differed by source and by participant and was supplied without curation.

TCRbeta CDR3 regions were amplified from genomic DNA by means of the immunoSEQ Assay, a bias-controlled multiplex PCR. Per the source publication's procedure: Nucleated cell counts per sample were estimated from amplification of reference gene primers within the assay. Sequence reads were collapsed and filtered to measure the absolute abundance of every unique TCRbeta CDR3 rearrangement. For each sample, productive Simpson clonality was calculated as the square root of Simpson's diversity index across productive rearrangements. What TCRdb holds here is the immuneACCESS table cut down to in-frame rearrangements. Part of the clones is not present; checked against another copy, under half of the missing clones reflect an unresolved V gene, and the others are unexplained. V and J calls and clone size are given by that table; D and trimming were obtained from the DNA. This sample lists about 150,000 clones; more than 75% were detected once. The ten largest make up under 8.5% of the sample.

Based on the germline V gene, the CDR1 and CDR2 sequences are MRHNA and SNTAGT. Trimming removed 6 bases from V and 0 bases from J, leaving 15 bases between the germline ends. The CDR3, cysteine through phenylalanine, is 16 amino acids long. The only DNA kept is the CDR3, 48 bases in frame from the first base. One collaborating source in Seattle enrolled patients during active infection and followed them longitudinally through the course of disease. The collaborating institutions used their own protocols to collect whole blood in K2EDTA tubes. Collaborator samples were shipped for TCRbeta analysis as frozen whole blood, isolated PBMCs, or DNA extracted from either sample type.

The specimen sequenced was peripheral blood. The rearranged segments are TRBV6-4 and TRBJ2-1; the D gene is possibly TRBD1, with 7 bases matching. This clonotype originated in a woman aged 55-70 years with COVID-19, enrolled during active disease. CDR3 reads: CASSENRGLSYNEQFF. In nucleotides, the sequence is TGTGCCAGCAGCGAGAACAGGGGACTCTCCTACAATGAGCAGTTCTTC.